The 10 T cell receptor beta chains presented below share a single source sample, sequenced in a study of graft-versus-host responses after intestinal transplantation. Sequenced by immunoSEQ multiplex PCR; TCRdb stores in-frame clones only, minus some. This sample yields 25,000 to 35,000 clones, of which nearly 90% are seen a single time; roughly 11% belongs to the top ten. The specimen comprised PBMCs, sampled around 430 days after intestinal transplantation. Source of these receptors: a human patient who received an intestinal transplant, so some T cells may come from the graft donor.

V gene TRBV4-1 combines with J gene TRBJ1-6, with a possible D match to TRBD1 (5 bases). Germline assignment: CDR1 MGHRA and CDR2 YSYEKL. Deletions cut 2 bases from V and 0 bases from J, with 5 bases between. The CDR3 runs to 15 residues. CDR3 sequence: CASSQQGSYNSPLHF. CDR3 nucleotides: TGCGCCAGCAGCCAACAGGGCTCCTATAATTCACCCCTCCACTTT.

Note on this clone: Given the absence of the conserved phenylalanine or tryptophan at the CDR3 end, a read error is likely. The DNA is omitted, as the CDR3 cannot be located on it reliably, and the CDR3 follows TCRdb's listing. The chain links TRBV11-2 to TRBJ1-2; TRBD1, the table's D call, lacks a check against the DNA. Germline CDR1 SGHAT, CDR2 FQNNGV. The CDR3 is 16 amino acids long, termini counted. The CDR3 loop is CASLPLPGQGGYGHTL.

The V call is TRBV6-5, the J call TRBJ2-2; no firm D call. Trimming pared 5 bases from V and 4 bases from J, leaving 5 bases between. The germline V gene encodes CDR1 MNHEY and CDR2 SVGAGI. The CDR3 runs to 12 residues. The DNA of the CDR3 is TGTGCCAGCAGTGAAGCCACCGGGGAGCTGTTTTTT. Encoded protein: CASSEATGELFF.

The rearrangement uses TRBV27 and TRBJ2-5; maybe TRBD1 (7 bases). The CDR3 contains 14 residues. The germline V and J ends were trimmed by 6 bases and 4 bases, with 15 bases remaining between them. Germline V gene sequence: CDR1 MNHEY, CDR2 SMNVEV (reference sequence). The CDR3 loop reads CASRGRTGTETQYF. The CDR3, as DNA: TGTGCCAGCAGGGGGAGGACAGGAACAGAGACCCAGTACTTC.

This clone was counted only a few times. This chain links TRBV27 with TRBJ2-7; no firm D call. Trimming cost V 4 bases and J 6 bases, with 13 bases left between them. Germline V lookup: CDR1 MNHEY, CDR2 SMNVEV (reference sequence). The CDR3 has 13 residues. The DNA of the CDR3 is TGTGCCAGCAGTTCCCGTAGCCCGGGCGAGCAGTACTTC. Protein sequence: CASSSRSPGEQYF.

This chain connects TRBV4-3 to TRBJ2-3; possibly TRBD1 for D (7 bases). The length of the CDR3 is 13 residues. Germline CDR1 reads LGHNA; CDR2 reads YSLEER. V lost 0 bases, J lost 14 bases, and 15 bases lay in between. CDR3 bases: TGCGCCAGCAGCCAAGAGTGGGCGGGACAGAGGTATTTT. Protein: CASSQEWAGQRYF.

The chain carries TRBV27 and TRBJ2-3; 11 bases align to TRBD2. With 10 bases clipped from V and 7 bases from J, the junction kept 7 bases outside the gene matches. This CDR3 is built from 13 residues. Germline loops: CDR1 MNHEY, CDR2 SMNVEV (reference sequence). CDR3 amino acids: CAIRLAGTNTQYF. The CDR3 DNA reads TGTGCCATCCGACTAGCGGGGACCAATACGCAGTATTTT.

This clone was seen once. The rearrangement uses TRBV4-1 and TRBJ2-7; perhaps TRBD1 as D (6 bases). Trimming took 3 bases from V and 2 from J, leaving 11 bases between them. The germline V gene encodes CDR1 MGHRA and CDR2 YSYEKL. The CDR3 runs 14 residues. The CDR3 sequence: CASSQGTGTYEQYF. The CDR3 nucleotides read TGCGCCAGCAGCCAGGGTACAGGGACCTACGAGCAGTACTTC.

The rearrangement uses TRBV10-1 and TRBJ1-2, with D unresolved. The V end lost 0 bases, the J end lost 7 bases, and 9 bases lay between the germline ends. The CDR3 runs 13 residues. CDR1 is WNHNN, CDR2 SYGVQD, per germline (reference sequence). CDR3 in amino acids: CASSESNSGGYTF. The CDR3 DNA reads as TGCGCCAGCAGTGAGTCGAATTCGGGTGGCTACACCTTC.

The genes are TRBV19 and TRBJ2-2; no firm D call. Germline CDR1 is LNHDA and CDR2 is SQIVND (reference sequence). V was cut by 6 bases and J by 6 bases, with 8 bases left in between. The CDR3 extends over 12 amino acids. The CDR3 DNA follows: TGTGCCAGTAGAAAGAAACCCGGGGAGCTGTTTTTT. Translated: CASRKKPGELFF. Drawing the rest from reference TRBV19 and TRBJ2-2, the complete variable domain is DGGITQSPKYLFRKEGQNVTLSCEQNLNHDAMYWYRQDPGQGLRLIYYSQIVNDFQKGDIAEGYSVSREKKESFPLTVTSAQKNPTAFYLCASRKKPGELFFGEGSRLTVL.